Listed here are 11 T cell receptor beta chains from one sample, sequenced in a study of beta chain features in type 1 diabetes. General study results and limits: Shortening of TCRB CDR3s, moderate but significant, appeared in all four CD4+ subsets of Type 1 diabetes patients.

Their specific antigens are unknown. The study reverse transcribed the entire isolated RNA, so it sequenced expressed TCRB transcripts. This table comes from immunoSEQ multiplex PCR, and its TCRdb copy is limited to in-frame clones, with some not included. The sample includes 600,000 to 700,000 clones, around 12% of them seen just once. Sequencing input: naive CD4+ T cells from blood. These TCRs come from a man aged 25-40 years with type 1 diabetes.

This clone has only a few counts. V gene TRBV29-1 combines with J gene TRBJ1-5; TRBD1 might be the D (5 bases). Looked up from germline, CDR1 is SQVTM and CDR2 is ANQGSEA. The CDR3 runs 13 residues. Trimming stripped 2 bases from V and 7 bases from J, with 12 bases between. CDR3 sequence: CSVESGRGQPQHF. The CDR3 nucleotides read TGCAGCGTTGAAAGCGGAAGGGGCCAGCCCCAGCATTTT.

This clone has only a few counts. V and J are TRBV6-1 and TRBJ2-3; D gene uncertain. CDR1 MNHNS and CDR2 SASEGT come from the germline V gene. The length of the CDR3 is 13 residues. V lost 3 bases and J 7 bases, leaving 11 bases between the germline ends. This CDR3 is CASSESFTNTQYF. The CDR3 coding sequence is TGTGCCAGCAGTGAGTCATTCACGAATACGCAGTATTTT.

The genes are TRBV6-6 and TRBJ2-7, with D unresolved. This CDR3 has 12 residues. The germline V gene encodes CDR1 MNHNY and CDR2 SVGAGI (reference sequence). The V and J ends lost 5 bases and 12 bases respectively, with 17 bases between them. The CDR3 sequence: CASSDETGPGYF. For the CDR3, the DNA is TGTGCCAGCAGTGACGAGACCGGCCCGGGGTACTTC.

This clone came up a few times. At one end, the junction sequence differs from germline, possibly due to a read error. This chain links TRBV29-1 with TRBJ1-2; D is uncertain. The germline V gene has CDR1 SQVTM and CDR2 ANQGSEA. This CDR3 is 12 amino acids long. The CDR3 DNA reads as TGCAGCGTTGAAGATTCGGTTCGGATCACAGAATTC. This translates into CSVEDSVRITEF.

The chain has TRBV6-7 and TRBJ2-7; 8 bases fit TRBD1. TRBV6-7 is marked as an open reading frame, function uncertain. This CDR3 is built from 15 residues. V dropped 0 bases and J dropped 3; count of bases not matched to a gene: 4. As DNA, the CDR3 is TGTGCCAGCAGTTACTCGGCAGGGGGCCTCTACGAGCAGTACTTC. Amino acid sequence: CASSYSAGGLYEQYF.

The CDR3 sequence is CASSRIAPRTGGNEQFF. The CDR3 DNA reads TGCGCCAGCAGCCGGATAGCCCCACGGACAGGGGGCAATGAGCAGTTCTTC. The J gene is TRBJ2-1, the V gene TRBV5-1, with 10 bases fitting TRBD1. CDR1 and CDR2 (germline): SGHRS, YFSETQ. The CDR3 is made up of 17 amino acids. V lost 4 bases, J lost 6 bases, and 13 bases stayed unmatched.

This clone was counted between two and nine times. The genes are TRBV18 and TRBJ2-5; D is unclear. There are 15 residues in the CDR3. Trimming shortened V by 3 bases and J by 2 bases, and 13 bases separated the two germline ends. Germline CDR1 reads KGHSH; CDR2 reads LQKENI. CDR3 DNA: TGTGCCAGCTCACCTCAGGCAGGTTGGCAAGAGACCCAGTACTTC. Protein: CASSPQAGWQETQYF.

Notes on this clone: A junction end diverges from the germline sequence, so it may reflect a read error. The rearrangement uses TRBV6-1 and TRBJ1-6, with 8 positions matching TRBD1. Germline CDR1 and CDR2: MNHNS and SASEGT. This CDR3 region has 15 residues. This CDR3 is CASSEGQGLDSPLHF. CDR3 DNA sequence: TGTGCCAGCAGCGAAGGACAGGGTTTGGATTCACCCCTCCACTTT.

The chain uses TRBV18 and TRBJ2-1, with a tentative D call TRBD2 (5 bases). Germline CDR1 and CDR2: KGHSH and LQKENI. V lost 4 bases, J lost 10 bases, and 20 bases lay in between. This CDR3 contains 15 residues. The CDR3 sequence is CASSLLDEREDEQFF. The CDR3 nucleotides read TGTGCCAGCTCACTTCTAGACGAGAGGGAAGACGAGCAGTTCTTC.

J is TRBJ1-2 and V is TRBV10-3; no clear D. Between the trimmed V and J ends, which lost 1 base and 4 bases, there was a span of 10 bases. The CDR3 has 14 residues. CDR1 and CDR2 from the germline V gene are ENHRY and SYGVKD. CDR3 nucleotide sequence: TGTGCCATCAGTGAGTGGGGATCGGTCTATGGCTACACCTTC. Protein sequence: CAISEWGSVYGYTF.

The chain links TRBV9 to TRBJ2-3, with 10 bases fitting TRBD2. Trimming removed 0 bases from V and 6 bases from J; junction bases left unmatched: 4. This CDR3 region has 15 residues. Germline assignment: CDR1 SGDLS and CDR2 YYNGEE. The CDR3 DNA is TGTGCCAGCAGCGTAGCACTAGCGGGGAGCGATACGCAGTATTTT. As protein: CASSVALAGSDTQYF.